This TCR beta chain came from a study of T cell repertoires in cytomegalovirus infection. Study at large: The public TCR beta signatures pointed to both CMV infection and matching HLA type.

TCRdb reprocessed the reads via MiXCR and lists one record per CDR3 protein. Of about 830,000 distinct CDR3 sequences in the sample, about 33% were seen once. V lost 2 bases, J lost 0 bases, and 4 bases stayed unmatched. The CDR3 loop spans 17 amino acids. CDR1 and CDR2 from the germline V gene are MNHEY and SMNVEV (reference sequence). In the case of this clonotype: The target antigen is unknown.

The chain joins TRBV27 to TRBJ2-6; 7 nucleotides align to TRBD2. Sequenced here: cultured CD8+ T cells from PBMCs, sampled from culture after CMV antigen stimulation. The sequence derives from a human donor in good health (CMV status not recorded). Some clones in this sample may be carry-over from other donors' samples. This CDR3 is CASSLAGALSGANVLTF. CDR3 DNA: TGTGCCAGCAGTTTAGCGGGAGCTCTCTCTGGGGCCAACGTCCTGACTTTC. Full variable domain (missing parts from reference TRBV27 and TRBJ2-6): EAQVTQNPRYLITVTGKKLTVTCSQNMNHEYMSWYRQDPGLGLRQIYYSMNVEVTDKGDVPEGYKVSRKEKRNFPLILESPSPNQTSLYFCASSLAGALSGANVLTFGAGSRLTVL.